The present entry profiles one T cell receptor (beta chain) with its context. No cognate antigen has been identified for it. Qualities for individual bases were not recorded, and no much larger clone is one base off. Including the terminal cysteine and phenylalanine, the CDR3 comprises 16 residues. Just the 48-base CDR3 DNA is kept, in frame starting at base 1. As encoded in the germline V gene, CDR1 is MDHEN while CDR2 is SYDVKM. V has 4 bases trimmed and J has 0 bases trimmed; junction bases matching no gene number 7. The CDR3 regions of human TCRbeta chains were analyzed by immunosequencing. On the authors' methods: Repertoire TCRs were matched against a reference library of SARS-CoV-2-specific TCRs generated with the MIRA antigen-specificity platform. Breadth meant the fraction of unique TCRs that were SARS-CoV-2-associated, whereas depth meant the fraction of total T cells that were SARS-CoV-2-associated. Using the MIRA data, every spike-specific TCR was mapped to the spike region that the TCR reacted to and assigned to either a CD4 or a CD8 class. Log10-transformed breadth and depth values were compared by one-way ANOVA with Sidak's multiple comparisons tests. The table comes from immuneACCESS by way of TCRdb, which keeps in-frame sequences with V and J called. Part of the clones is missing from these tables; in studies checked, under half for an unresolved V gene and the rest for unknown reasons. Clone size and the V and J calls come from that table; the DNA yielded D and trimming. The sample table lists 130,000 to 150,000 clones, approximately 89% of them with a count of one. Of the sample, roughly 1.5% falls within the top ten clones.

This record belongs to a study of T cell responses to AZD1222 COVID-19 vaccine (dated by TCRdb to the early 2020s). With respect to the entire study: TCR sequencing was performed for 233 trial participants, of whom 207 were given two doses of AZD1222 and approximately 26 were given two doses of MenACWY control vaccine. Trial participants were enrolled by age into 18-55, 56-69 and 70-plus year subgroups, with 148, 28 and 57 TCR-sequenced participants respectively. Beyond this particular receptor, the publication reports: Because no samples from the day 14 peak response were available, repertoires could be characterized only after the peak T cell response. The 56-69-year group was small, and its depth increase did not reach significance, likely because of low power. Participants were mostly white British, with more females than males. The authors suggested clonal diversity may have been underestimated. Vaccine-associated CD4 TCRs spanned the whole spike protein, with dominant responses in regions 160-218 and 743-854. Spike-specific TCR breadth and depth rose significantly after two AZD1222 doses compared with day 0 and with MenACWY recipients. Reportedly, close to half of the unique spike-specific TCRs recognized epitopes lying outside the regions that are mutated in the B.1.351 and B.1.1.7 variants. Conclusions about previously exposed vaccinees are limited, since just 6 or 7 AZD1222 recipients were seropositive for SARS-CoV-2 at baseline.

The sample's time point label, decoded: about 28 days (+/-7) after the second vaccine dose. AZD1222 recipients whose second dose came at about 4 weeks and those whose second dose came at about 12 weeks were combined into one group, since spike-specific TCR depth and breadth did not differ between the two schedules. Vaccinee samples were obtained from the UK trials COV001 and COV002, which included a single-blind randomized controlled phase 2/3 trial of AZD1222 (ChAdOx1 nCoV-19) in healthy adults. Trial participant PBMC samples were collected at day 0 and day 28 after the second dose for TCRbeta chain sequencing.

The receptor comes from an adult who received the AZD1222 COVID-19 vaccine. Sequencing used peripheral blood, obtained 28 days after the second AZD1222 dose. This chain joins TRBV28 to TRBJ2-5, and 8 bases in between align with TRBD2. The DNA reads TGTGCCAGCAGTTCCCTCGGGAGGGCTTACCAAGAGACCCAGTACTTC. It encodes CASSSLGRAYQETQYF.